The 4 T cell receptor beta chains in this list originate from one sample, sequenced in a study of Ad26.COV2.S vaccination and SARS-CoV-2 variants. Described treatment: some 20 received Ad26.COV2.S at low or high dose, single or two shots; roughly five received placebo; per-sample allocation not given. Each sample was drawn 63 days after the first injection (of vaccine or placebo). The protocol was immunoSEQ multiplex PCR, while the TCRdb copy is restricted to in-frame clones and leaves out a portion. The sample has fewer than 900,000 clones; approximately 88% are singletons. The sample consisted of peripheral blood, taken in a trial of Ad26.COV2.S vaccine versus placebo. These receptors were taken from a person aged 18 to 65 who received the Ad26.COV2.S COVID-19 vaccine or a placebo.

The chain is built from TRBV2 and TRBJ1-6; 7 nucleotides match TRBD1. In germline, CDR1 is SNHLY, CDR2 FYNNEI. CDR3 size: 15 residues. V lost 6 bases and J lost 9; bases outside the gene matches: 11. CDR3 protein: CASSGRQGGFSPLHF. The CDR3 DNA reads TGTGCCAGCAGCGGGAGACAGGGAGGTTTTTCACCCCTCCACTTT. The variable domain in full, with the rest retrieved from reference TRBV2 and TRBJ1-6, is EPEVTQTPSHQVTQMGQEVILRCVPISNHLYFYWYRQILGQKVEFLVSFYNNEISEKSEIFDDQFSVERPDGSNFTLKIRSTKLEDSAMYFCASSGRQGGFSPLHFGNGTRLTVT.

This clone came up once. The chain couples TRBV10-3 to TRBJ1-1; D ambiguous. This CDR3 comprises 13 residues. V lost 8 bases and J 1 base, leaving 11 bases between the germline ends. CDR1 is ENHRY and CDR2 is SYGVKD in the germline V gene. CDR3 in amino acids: CAIGPSGNTEAFF. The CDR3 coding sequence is TGTGCCATCGGACCCTCAGGGAACACTGAAGCTTTCTTT.

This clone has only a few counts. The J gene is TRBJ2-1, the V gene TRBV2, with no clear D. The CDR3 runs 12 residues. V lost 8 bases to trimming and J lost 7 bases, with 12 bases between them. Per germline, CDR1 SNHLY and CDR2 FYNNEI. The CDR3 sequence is CASGRRWNEQFF. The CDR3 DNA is TGTGCCAGCGGAAGACGGTGGAATGAGCAGTTCTTC.

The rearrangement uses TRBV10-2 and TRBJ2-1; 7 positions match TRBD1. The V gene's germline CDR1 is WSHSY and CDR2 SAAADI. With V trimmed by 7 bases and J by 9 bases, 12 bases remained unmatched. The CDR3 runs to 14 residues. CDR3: CASMTGLEDSEQFF. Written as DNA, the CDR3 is TGCGCCAGCATGACAGGGCTTGAGGACAGTGAGCAGTTCTTC.